This entry describes one T cell receptor (beta chain). Its antigen is as yet unknown. This record comes from a study of T cells expressing NK-cell markers. About the research overall: All TCR beta repertoires analysed originated from sorted CD3+CD56+NKG2C+, CD3+CD56+NKG2C- and CD3+CD56-NKG2C+ T cells.

Study results and caveats: Where several donors were concerned, these clonotypes also led the CD3+CD56-NKG2C+ fraction.

CDR3 size: 15 residues. From germline, CDR1 is SGHNT and CDR2 YYREEE (reference sequence). From the 5' RACE reads, TCRdb lists one entry per CDR3 protein and no DNA. The repertoire table contains 300,000 to 500,000 distinct CDR3 sequences. The sequenced sample was blood T cells: a sorted CD56 or NKG2C T cell subset, CD4+ or CD8+ T cells, or bulk PBMC T cells (not recorded which). The chain has TRBV5-4 and TRBJ2-3; TCRdb picks TRBD1, but there is no DNA to check that call. The receptor's source is a woman between 45 and 65 years old in good health. This CDR3 reads CASSLPGQITDTQYF.